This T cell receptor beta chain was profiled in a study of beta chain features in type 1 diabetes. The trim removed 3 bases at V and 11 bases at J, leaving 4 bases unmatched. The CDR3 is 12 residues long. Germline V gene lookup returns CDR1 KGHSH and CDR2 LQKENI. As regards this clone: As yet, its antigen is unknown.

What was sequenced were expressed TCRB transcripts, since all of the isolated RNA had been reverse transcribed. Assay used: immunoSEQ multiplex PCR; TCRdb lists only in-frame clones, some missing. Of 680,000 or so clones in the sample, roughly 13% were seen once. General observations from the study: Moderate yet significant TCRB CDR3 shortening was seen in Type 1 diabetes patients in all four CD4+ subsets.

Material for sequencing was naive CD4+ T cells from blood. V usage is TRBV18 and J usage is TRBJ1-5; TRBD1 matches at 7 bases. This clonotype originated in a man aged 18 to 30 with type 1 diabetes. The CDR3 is CASSPDRESQHF. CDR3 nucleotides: TGTGCCAGCTCACCCGACAGGGAGTCCCAGCATTTT. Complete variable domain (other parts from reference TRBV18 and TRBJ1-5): NAGVMQNPRHLVRRRGQEARLRCSPMKGHSHVYWYRQLPEEGLKFMVYLQKENIIDESGMPKERFSAEFPKEGPSILRIQQVVRGDSAAYFCASSPDRESQHFGDGTRLSIL.